This T cell receptor beta chain emerged from a study of blood T cell repertoires in COVID-19. Study-wide context: T cells, B-cell-depleted T cells, or PBMCs supplied cDNA or gDNA.

J lost 6 bases, V lost 5 bases, and 4 bases had no gene match. The germline gives CDR1 SGHRS, CDR2 YFSETQ. This CDR3 region has 13 residues. Measured with immunoSEQ multiplex PCR; TCRdb has only the in-frame clones, and not every one. The data show about 130,000 clones, about four fifths seen once. The TCR sequence derives from a human donor in a cohort sampled during active COVID-19. The gene calls are TRBV5-1 and TRBJ2-5, with TRBD1 matching 10 bases. Source material: peripheral blood. In DNA form, the CDR3 reads TGCGCCAGCAGAGGGACAGGGGAACAGACCCAGTACTTC. This encodes CASRGTGEQTQYF.